These 21 T cell receptor beta chains were all obtained from the same sample, sequenced in a study of early T cells in non-severe SARS-CoV-2 infection. TCRdb used MiXCR to reprocess the 5' RACE reads, holding one entry per CDR3 protein. This sample carries 45,000 or so distinct CDR3 sequences, roughly 23% of them seen once, and the ten largest clones take just over 4.5%. The specimen comprised whole blood, sampled at baseline. The receptors here all came from an adult who was a healthcare worker with PCR-confirmed SARS-CoV-2 infection or an uninfected control (not recorded which).

The chain has TRBV12-2 and TRBJ1-1; the D segment call TRBD1 is taken from the table without a DNA check. TRBV12-2 is noted as a pseudogene. CDR3 length: 15 residues. CDR3 coding DNA: TGTGCAAGTCGCTTAGCGCGCCGGGTGACCACTGAAGCTTTCTTT. This sequence encodes CASRLARRVTTEAFF.

This clonotype was detected a few times. The chain recombines TRBV2 with TRBJ1-2; 7 bases match TRBD1. V shed 6 bases and J 12 bases; nucleotides not matched to a gene: 7. There are 11 residues in the CDR3. Looked up from germline, CDR1 is SNHLY and CDR2 is FYNNEI. In DNA, the CDR3 is TGTGCCAGCAGGAGAGGCCAGGGGGACACCTTC. This sequence encodes CASRRGQGDTF. The variable domain in full, with the rest retrieved from reference TRBV2 and TRBJ1-2, is EPEVTQTPSHQVTQMGQEVILRCVPISNHLYFYWYRQILGQKVEFLVSFYNNEISEKSEIFDDQFSVERPDGSNFTLKIRSTKLEDSAMYFCASRRGQGDTFGSGTRLTVV.

This clonotype was counted at least ten times. This chain links TRBV24-1 with TRBJ2-2; D is unclear. CDR3 length equals 15 residues. V was pared by 5 bases and J by 7 bases, with 16 bases between. Per germline, CDR1 KGHDR and CDR2 SFDVKD. CDR3: CATSASDPSVGELFF. CDR3 coding DNA: TGTGCCACCAGTGCCTCCGACCCATCCGTCGGGGAGCTGTTTTTT.

The rearrangement uses TRBV12-3 or TRBV12-4 and TRBJ2-2; 9 bases are shared with TRBD1. The CDR3 covers 15 residues. J was trimmed by 1 base and V by 5 bases; bases with no gene match: 2. CDR3 sequence: CASSEGQGNTGELFF. For the CDR3, the DNA is TGTGCCAGCAGTGAGGGACAGGGGAACACCGGGGAGCTGTTTTTT.

At least ten counts were recorded for this clonotype. V and J are TRBV6-6 and TRBJ1-2, with D tentatively TRBD1 (5 bases). Germline assignment: CDR1 MNHNY and CDR2 SVGAGI (reference sequence). The ends were cut back, 2 bases at V and 6 bases at J, with 10 bases in the middle. The CDR3 spans 13 residues. The CDR3 sequence: CASSYVGGHGYTF. The CDR3 bases are TGTGCCAGCAGTTACGTGGGGGGTCATGGCTACACCTTC.

This clonotype was found a few times. The chain employs TRBV27 and TRBJ1-2; 8 nucleotides line up with TRBD1. Germline trimming cut 6 bases from V and 8 bases from J; bases unmatched to any gene: 5. Germline CDR1 MNHEY, CDR2 SMNVEV (reference sequence). The CDR3 spans 12 residues. This CDR3 is CASRQGGRGYTF. The DNA for the CDR3 is TGTGCCAGCAGACAGGGGGGTCGGGGCTACACCTTC.

The table lists this clonotype with a few counts. V is TRBV19 and J is TRBJ1-2; D gene uncertain. Trimming left V 3 bases short and J 4 bases short, with 9 bases between. The length of the CDR3 is 13 residues. CDR1 is LNHDA and CDR2 is SQIVND in the germline V gene (reference sequence). CDR3 sequence (DNA): TGTGCCAGTAGTATCAAGGGATTCTATGGCTACACCTTC. This codes for CASSIKGFYGYTF.

In this sample, this clonotype turned up a few times. The gene calls are TRBV14 and TRBJ1-6; the match to TRBD1 covers 7 bases. Germline loops: CDR1 SGHDN, CDR2 FVKESK. CDR3 length equals 13 residues. Trimming removed 3 bases from V and 10 bases from J; junction bases left unmatched: 3. In nucleotides, the CDR3 is TGTGCCAGCAGCCAGGTGGGACAGTCACCCCTCCACTTT. It yields the protein CASSQVGQSPLHF.

The chain joins TRBV28 to TRBJ2-7, with TRBD1 as a possible D gene (6 bases). Trimming pared 5 bases from V and 2 bases from J, leaving 13 bases between. Germline-derived CDR1 and CDR2 are MDHEN and SYDVKM. This CDR3 has 14 residues. As DNA, the CDR3 is TGTGCCAGCAGTACAACAGGGCTGACCTACGAGCAGTACTTC. This sequence encodes CASSTTGLTYEQYF. The full variable domain, in which reference TRBV28 and TRBJ2-7 provide the parts outside the CDR3, is DVKVTQSSRYLVKRTGEKVFLECVQDMDHENMFWYRQDPGLGLRLIYFSYDVKMKEKGDIPEGYSVSREKKERFSLILESASTNQTSMYLCASSTTGLTYEQYFGPGTRLTVT.

The rearrangement links TRBV10-2 to TRBJ1-1, with no clear D. Trimming took off 3 bases at V and 0 bases at J, with 8 bases between the two ends. CDR3 length: 14 residues. Germline V gene lookup returns CDR1 WSHSY and CDR2 SAAADI. CDR3 nucleotide sequence: TGCGCCAGCAGTGATGGGTTTATGAACACTGAAGCTTTCTTT. This gives the protein CASSDGFMNTEAFF.

This clonotype showed up just once. The chain has TRBV12-5 and TRBJ1-1; TRBD1 might be the D (5 bases). Germline assignment: CDR1 LGHNT and CDR2 FRNRAP. V was cut by 2 bases and J by 1 base, with 14 bases left in between. The CDR3 covers 16 residues. The CDR3 sequence: CASGLSLRGPNTEAFF. For the CDR3, the DNA is TGTGCTAGTGGTTTGTCACTAAGGGGTCCGAACACTGAAGCTTTCTTT.

This clonotype appeared once. The DNA of the CDR3 is TGTGCCAGCAGTCCCCCGGGGGGCGCGAACACCGGGGAGCTGTTTTTT. The encoded protein is CASSPPGGANTGELFF. V is TRBV12-3 or TRBV12-4 and J is TRBJ2-2; tentatively, D is TRBD2 (7 bases). This CDR3 comprises 16 residues. Trimming shortened V by 5 bases and J by 0 bases, and 13 bases separated the two germline ends.

The CDR3 bases are TGTGCCAGCACCGAGAGGGAGACTAGCAATGAGCAGTTCTTC. As protein: CASTERETSNEQFF. The chain has TRBV2 and TRBJ2-1; the D gene is possibly TRBD2 (6 bases). Between the trimmed V and J ends, which lost 7 bases and 6 bases, there was a span of 16 bases. The germline V gene encodes CDR1 SNHLY and CDR2 FYNNEI. CDR3 length equals 14 residues.

The rearrangement uses TRBV7-9 and TRBJ2-3; 8 bases are shared with TRBD1. Looked up from germline, CDR1 is SEHNR and CDR2 is FQNEAQ (reference sequence). There are 16 residues in the CDR3. J lost 4 bases, V lost 2 bases, and 8 bases had no gene match. The CDR3 loop is CASSLPTDRVADTQYF. CDR3 nucleotides: TGTGCCAGCAGCTTACCCACGGACAGGGTCGCAGATACGCAGTATTTT.

V usage is TRBV7-9 and J usage is TRBJ2-7; 8 positions match TRBD1. This CDR3 is 14 amino acids long. V lost 4 bases, J lost 2 bases, and 4 bases stayed unmatched. The V gene's germline CDR1 is SEHNR and CDR2 FQNEAQ (reference sequence). DNA for the CDR3: TGTGCCAGCAGCTGGACGGGACAGGCCTACGAGCAGTACTTC. Translating it yields CASSWTGQAYEQYF.

This clonotype was detected ten times or more. The rearrangement uses TRBV7-8 and TRBJ1-5, with no clear D. V was clipped by 5 bases and J by 8 bases, with 13 bases between them. The CDR3 sequence is 13 residues long. Germline assignment: CDR1 SGHVS and CDR2 FQNEAQ. The CDR3 here is CASSPSRREPQHF. The CDR3 DNA follows: TGTGCCAGCAGCCCATCCCGTCGGGAGCCCCAGCATTTT.

The V gene is TRBV9, the J gene TRBJ2-5; D ambiguous. CDR1 and CDR2 from the germline V gene are SGDLS and YYNGEE. The CDR3 spans 13 residues. V was shortened by 0 bases and J by 5 bases, with 8 bases between the two germline ends. The CDR3 here is CASSVESAETQYF. The CDR3 nucleotides are TGTGCCAGCAGCGTAGAGTCAGCGGAGACCCAGTACTTC.

There are many counts of this clonotype. V gene TRBV11-2 combines with J gene TRBJ2-1; no reliable D call. With 2 bases removed from V and 9 bases from J, the gap between germline ends came to 8 bases. The CDR3 covers 12 residues. Germline V gives CDR1 SGHAT, CDR2 FQNNGV. The CDR3 here is CASSLWDSEQFF. For the CDR3, the DNA is TGTGCCAGCAGCTTATGGGATTCTGAGCAGTTCTTC.

This clonotype was recorded a few times. The chain has TRBV28 and TRBJ1-1, with D uncertain. Germline V gene sequence: CDR1 MDHEN, CDR2 SYDVKM. This CDR3 has 11 amino acids. The V end was cut by 5 bases, the J end by 5 bases, with 6 bases between. CDR3 region: CASSVRTEAFF. As DNA, the CDR3 is TGTGCCAGCAGTGTGAGAACTGAAGCTTTCTTT.

The chain joins TRBV6-1 to TRBJ1-2; no reliable D call. V was trimmed by 0 bases and J by 7 bases, leaving 9 bases between them. Germline values: CDR1 MNHNS, CDR2 SASEGT. The CDR3 runs 13 residues. The CDR3 loop is CASSEALRLGYTF. The CDR3 DNA sequence: TGTGCCAGCAGTGAAGCGCTCAGGCTTGGCTACACCTTC.

The sample holds a few counts of this clonotype. The chain links TRBV20-1 to TRBJ1-2; TRBD1 aligns across 7 bases. CDR1 and CDR2 (germline): DFQATT, SNEGSKA (reference sequence). The CDR3 extends over 13 amino acids. V gave up 0 bases and J gave up 8 bases; unmatched junction bases: 6. The CDR3 loop is CSAREGTVGGYTF. The CDR3 bases are TGCAGTGCTAGAGAGGGGACAGTCGGCGGCTACACCTTC.